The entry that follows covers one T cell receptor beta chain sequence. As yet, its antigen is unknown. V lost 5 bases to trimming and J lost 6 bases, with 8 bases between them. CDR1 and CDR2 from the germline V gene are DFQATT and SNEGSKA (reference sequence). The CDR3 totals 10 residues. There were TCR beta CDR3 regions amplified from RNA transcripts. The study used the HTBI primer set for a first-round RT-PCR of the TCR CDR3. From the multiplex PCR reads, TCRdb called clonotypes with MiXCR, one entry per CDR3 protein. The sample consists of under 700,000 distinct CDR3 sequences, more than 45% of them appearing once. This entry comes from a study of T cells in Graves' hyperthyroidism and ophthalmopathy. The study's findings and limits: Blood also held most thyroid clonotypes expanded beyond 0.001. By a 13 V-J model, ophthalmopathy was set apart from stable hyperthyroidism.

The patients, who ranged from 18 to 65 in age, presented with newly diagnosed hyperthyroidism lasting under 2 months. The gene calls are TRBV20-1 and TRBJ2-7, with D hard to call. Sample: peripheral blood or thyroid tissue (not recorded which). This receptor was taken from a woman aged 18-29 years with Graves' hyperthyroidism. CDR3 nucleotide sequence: TGCAGTGCTGAGGTCTTCGAGCAGTACTTC. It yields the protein CSAEVFEQYF.